The 27 T cell receptor beta chains below come from one sample, sequenced in a study of patients and donors after allogeneic stem cell transplantation. Via MiXCR, TCRdb re-called the RT-PCR reads, giving one row per CDR3 protein. The sample shows around 70,000 distinct CDR3 sequences, about 25% of them seen only once. The sample consisted of blood, either unsorted or a sorted T cell fraction (not recorded which). All receptors derive from a human donor who was either an allogeneic HSCT recipient or a stem cell or donor lymphocyte infusion donor (not recorded which). It is not recorded whose cells these are; they may come from a transplant donor.

This clonotype was found once. The rearrangement uses TRBV12-3 or TRBV12-4 and TRBJ2-7; D is unclear. The V and J ends lost 5 bases and 2 bases respectively, with 13 bases between them. The CDR3 is 14 amino acids. The CDR3 protein is CASSPSRRTYEQYF. As DNA, the CDR3 is TGTGCCAGCAGTCCGAGCCGCCGTACCTACGAGCAGTACTTC.

This clonotype came up a few times. The chain carries TRBV28 and TRBJ2-7; 7 bases agree with TRBD1. This CDR3 region has 16 residues. With 1 base clipped from V and 7 bases from J, the junction kept 13 bases outside the gene matches. Looked up from germline, CDR1 is MDHEN and CDR2 is SYDVKM. CDR3 region: CASSLSPGQLKEEQYF. For the CDR3, the DNA is TGTGCCAGCAGTTTATCTCCGGGACAGCTCAAGGAAGAGCAGTACTTC.

CDR3 DNA sequence: TGTGCCATCAGTGACTCCAGGGCGGCCGGGGAGCTGTTTTTT. It is translated as CAISDSRAAGELFF. The V and J genes are TRBV10-3 and TRBJ2-2; D may be TRBD1 (5 bases). This CDR3 contains 14 residues. Between the trimmed V and J ends, which lost 3 bases and 6 bases, there was a span of 11 bases. Looked up from germline, CDR1 is ENHRY and CDR2 is SYGVKD.

The chain has TRBV28 and TRBJ2-7; D unclear. Germline loops: CDR1 MDHEN, CDR2 SYDVKM. The CDR3 contains 8 residues. V lost 10 bases to trimming and J lost 5 bases, with 3 bases between them. The CDR3 spells CATDEQYF. In DNA form, the CDR3 reads TGTGCCACCGACGAGCAGTACTTC.

CDR3 amino acids: CASSSGVYEQYF. DNA for the CDR3: TGTGCCAGCAGTTCAGGGGTATACGAGCAGTACTTC. The rearrangement joins TRBV25-1 to TRBJ2-7; TRBD1 might be the D (6 bases). Trimming removed 5 bases from V and 4 bases from J, with 9 bases in between. The CDR3 loop spans 12 amino acids. Germline lookup yields CDR1 MGHDK and CDR2 SYGVNS.

This clonotype was observed a handful of times. The J gene is TRBJ1-1, the V gene TRBV7-6; tentatively, D is TRBD1 (6 bases). In germline, CDR1 is SGHVS, CDR2 FNYEAQ. The CDR3 contains 14 residues. V gave up 5 bases and J gave up 5 bases, with 15 bases separating them. The CDR3 sequence: CASSPGRGTTEAFF. CDR3 bases: TGTGCCAGCAGCCCGGGGAGGGGGACAACTGAAGCTTTCTTT. Full variable domain (remainder filled in from reference TRBV7-6 and TRBJ1-1): GAGVSQSPRYKVTKRGQDVALRCDPISGHVSLYWYRQALGQGPEFLTYFNYEAQQDKSGLPNDRFSAERPEGSISTLTIQRTEQRDSAMYRCASSPGRGTTEAFFGQGTRLTVV.

The V call is TRBV4-3, the J call TRBJ2-1; 8 bases are shared with TRBD2. V lost 0 bases, J lost 5 bases, and 9 bases stayed unmatched. Looked up from germline, CDR1 is LGHNA and CDR2 is YSLEER. CDR3 length equals 17 residues. The CDR3 sequence: CASSQDYPGGPHNEQFF. The CDR3 DNA follows: TGCGCCAGCAGCCAAGATTATCCGGGAGGGCCACACAATGAGCAGTTCTTC.

This clonotype has just a few counts. The chain has TRBV28 and TRBJ2-3; 10 positions match TRBD2. Germline lookup yields CDR1 MDHEN and CDR2 SYDVKM. The V and J ends lost 5 bases and 4 bases, in that order; junction bases with no gene match: 15. The CDR3 sequence is 18 residues long. CDR3 sequence: CASSTLLWLAGAADTQYF. The CDR3 DNA is TGTGCCAGCAGTACCCTACTGTGGCTAGCGGGGGCCGCAGATACGCAGTATTTT.

The genes are TRBV28 and TRBJ2-2; D is unresolved. The CDR3 is made up of 15 amino acids. V shed 5 bases and J shed 0 bases, with 10 bases lying between them. The germline gives CDR1 MDHEN, CDR2 SYDVKM. The CDR3 DNA sequence: TGTGCCAGCAGTCCGGACGGCCCGAACACCGGGGAGCTGTTTTTT. Protein product: CASSPDGPNTGELFF.

This clonotype showed up just a few times. V is TRBV19 and J is TRBJ1-2; the D gene is possibly TRBD1 (6 bases). This CDR3 has 15 amino acids. The germline V and J ends were trimmed by 5 bases and 2 bases, with 15 bases remaining between them. Germline V gives CDR1 LNHDA, CDR2 SQIVND (reference sequence). CDR3 in DNA: TGTGCCAGTAGTGCACAGGGAAGGGGCAACTATGGCTACACCTTC. This translates into CASSAQGRGNYGYTF.

This clonotype was counted between two and nine times. The chain joins TRBV5-1 to TRBJ2-2; D unclear. The CDR3 has 16 amino acids. CDR1 is SGHRS, CDR2 YFSETQ, per germline. Deletions cut 2 bases from V and 2 bases from J, with 13 bases between. CDR3 in amino acids: CASSFLVGLNTGELFF. Here the CDR3 DNA reads TGCGCCAGCAGCTTTCTAGTTGGGTTAAACACCGGGGAGCTGTTTTTT.

In this sample, this clonotype turned up a few times. V and J are TRBV20-1 and TRBJ2-3; 7 bases map to TRBD2. After removal of 3 bases from V and 3 bases from J, the junction contained 9 bases not matched to a gene. Germline V CDR1 and CDR2: DFQATT, SNEGSKA (reference sequence). The CDR3 covers 15 residues. This CDR3 is CSASGSGGGTDTQYF. DNA for the CDR3: TGCAGTGCTAGTGGGTCGGGAGGCGGGACAGATACGCAGTATTTT.

This clonotype was found a few times. The chain combines TRBV11-2 with TRBJ2-3; D is tentatively TRBD1 or TRBD2 (5 bases each). The CDR3 is made up of 16 amino acids. CDR1 and CDR2 (germline): SGHAT, FQNNGV. The ends were cut back, 2 bases at V and 1 base at J, with 13 bases in the middle. The CDR3 region is CASSLLGVRGTDTQYF. CDR3 DNA: TGTGCCAGCAGCTTACTAGGGGTGAGGGGCACAGATACGCAGTATTTT. The whole variable domain, filled in from reference TRBV11-2 and TRBJ2-3, reads EAGVAQSPRYKIIEKRQSVAFWCNPISGHATLYWYQQILGQGPKLLIQFQNNGVVDDSQLPKDRFSAERLKGVDSTLKIQPAKLEDSAVYLCASSLLGVRGTDTQYFGPGTRLTVL.

This clonotype was seen a few times. The V gene is TRBV3-1, the J gene TRBJ2-4, with D uncertain. The V end was cut by 8 bases, the J end by 1 base, with 6 bases between. The CDR3 extends over 12 amino acids. Per germline, CDR1 LGHDT and CDR2 YNNKEL (reference sequence). The CDR3 sequence: CASEGAKNIQYF. Here the CDR3 DNA reads TGTGCCAGCGAAGGGGCCAAAAACATTCAGTACTTC.

There are a few counts of this clonotype. The V call is TRBV5-1, the J call TRBJ2-3, with 8 nucleotides matching TRBD2. Trimming removed 2 bases from V and 4 bases from J; junction bases left unmatched: 6. The length of the CDR3 is 15 residues. From germline, CDR1 is SGHRS and CDR2 YFSETQ. Here the CDR3 reads CASSFFGRAADTQYF. CDR3 sequence (DNA): TGCGCCAGCAGCTTTTTCGGGAGGGCCGCAGATACGCAGTATTTT.

Comment on this clonotype: A junction boundary mismatches the germline segment, possibly from a read error. V gene TRBV28 combines with J gene TRBJ2-7; no firm D call. Germline values: CDR1 MDHEN, CDR2 SYDVKM. The CDR3 sequence is 15 residues long. As DNA, the CDR3 is TGTGCCAGCAGTTTACTTCGGCAGGCCAGCTACGAGCGGTACTTC. Protein: CASSLLRQASYERYF.

At least ten counts were recorded for this clonotype. This rearrangement joins TRBV30 to TRBJ2-2, with 9 bases matching TRBD2. Trimming removed 2 bases from V and 6 bases from J; junction bases left unmatched: 4. CDR3 size: 14 residues. Germline CDR1 reads GTSNPN; CDR2 reads SVGIG (reference sequence). The CDR3 nucleotides are TGTGCCTGGAGTCAAGCGGGGGGAGCCGGGGAGCTGTTTTTT. Translated: CAWSQAGGAGELFF.

CDR3 in amino acids: CAWSEGQGADQPQHF. The CDR3 DNA reads TGTGCCTGGAGTGAGGGACAGGGGGCAGATCAGCCCCAGCATTTT. V and J are TRBV30 and TRBJ1-5; 12 positions agree with TRBD1. CDR1 is GTSNPN and CDR2 is SVGIG in the germline V gene (reference sequence). This CDR3 has 15 residues. V trimming: 1 base; J trimming: 5 bases; junction bases outside the gene matches: 3.

This clonotype was picked up many times. The CDR3 here is CSARDAGGKEKLFF. The CDR3 region has the DNA TGCAGTGCTAGAGATGCAGGGGGGAAGGAAAAACTGTTTTTT. The rearrangement links TRBV20-1 to TRBJ1-4, with 7 bases identical to TRBD1. The CDR3 length is 14 residues. CDR1 and CDR2 (germline): DFQATT, SNEGSKA (reference sequence). The V segment lost 0 bases and the J segment 8 bases; nucleotides outside the gene matches: 6.

V and J are TRBV7-2 and TRBJ2-2, with D perhaps matching TRBD1 (5 bases). CDR1 and CDR2 from the germline V gene are SGHTA and FQGNSA. This CDR3 region has 14 residues. V lost 1 base, J lost 4 bases, and 7 bases lay in between. In DNA, the CDR3 is TGTGCCAGCAGCTTAGTACAGGCCACCGGGGAGCTGTTTTTT. Residues: CASSLVQATGELFF.

V and J are TRBV7-9 and TRBJ2-1; TRBD2 might be the D (5 bases). Germline assignment: CDR1 SEHNR and CDR2 FQNEAQ (reference sequence). V dropped 4 bases and J dropped 2 bases, with 18 bases sitting between them. CDR3 length equals 17 residues. The CDR3 DNA is TGTGCCAGCAGCTCATGGCTAGCAAGCCGTACCTACAATGAGCAGTTCTTC. This gives the protein CASSSWLASRTYNEQFF.

This clonotype was counted between two and nine times. The chain employs TRBV12-3 or TRBV12-4 and TRBJ1-5; D unclear. The CDR3 contains 12 residues. Trimming removed 7 bases from V and 4 bases from J, with 8 bases in between. The CDR3 DNA reads TGTGCCAGCAATAAAGCGAATCAGCCCCAGCATTTT. Translated, it gives CASNKANQPQHF.

The genes are TRBV30 and TRBJ2-1; D possibly uses TRBD1 or TRBD2 (7 bases each). Germline assignment: CDR1 GTSNPN and CDR2 SVGIG (reference sequence). There are 14 residues in the CDR3. V lost 5 bases and J 0 bases, leaving 11 bases between the germline ends. The CDR3 reads CAWERDSSYNEQFF. CDR3 DNA sequence: TGTGCCTGGGAGCGGGACAGCTCCTACAATGAGCAGTTCTTC.

J is TRBJ1-5 and V is TRBV6-2 or TRBV6-3; D possibly corresponds to TRBD1 (5 bases). The CDR3 loop spans 16 amino acids. The ends were cut back, 3 bases at V and 5 bases at J, with 17 bases in the middle. Germline loops: CDR1 MNHEY, CDR2 SVGEGT. The CDR3, as DNA: TGTGCCAGCAGTTATTGGCCAGGGCCGCGCGATCAGCCCCAGCATTTT. Amino acids: CASSYWPGPRDQPQHF.

The rearrangement uses TRBV4-3 and TRBJ1-2; no firm D call. Germline lookup yields CDR1 LGHNA and CDR2 YSLEER. Between the trimmed V and J ends, which lost 0 bases and 6 bases, there was a span of 11 bases. The CDR3 runs 14 residues. CDR3 amino acids: CASSQEVGGHGYTF. CDR3 coding DNA: TGCGCCAGCAGCCAAGAGGTAGGCGGGCATGGCTACACCTTC.

This clonotype was seen ten or more times. This chain links TRBV5-1 with TRBJ2-2; 9 positions agree with TRBD2. Germline CDR1 is SGHRS and CDR2 is YFSETQ. The ends lost 0 bases at V and 4 bases at J; junction bases unmatched: 10. The CDR3 length is 18 residues. DNA of the CDR3: TGCGCCAGCAGCTTGGTGTTAGCGGGAGCCCAAGGCACCGGGGAGCTGTTTTTT. Translating it yields CASSLVLAGAQGTGELFF.

The J gene is TRBJ2-7, the V gene TRBV20-1; D gene ambiguous. This CDR3 is 13 amino acids long. Germline-derived CDR1 and CDR2 are DFQATT and SNEGSKA (reference sequence). Trimming removed 1 base from V and 1 base from J, with 8 bases in between. Here the CDR3 reads CSARVPNSYEQYF. CDR3 DNA: TGCAGTGCTAGAGTCCCAAATTCCTACGAGCAGTACTTC.